This TCR beta chain comes out of a study of blood T cells in healthy people across ages. Study-level findings and limits: Expanded clonotype changes were possibly confounded by unknown donor CMV status.

The CDR3 extends over 14 amino acids. In germline, CDR1 is MNHEY, CDR2 SMNVEV (reference sequence). Trimming left V 7 bases short and J 0 bases short, with 13 bases between. A second roughly 7 to 11 cycle PCR used barcoded and J-beta primers. In TCRdb, the 5' RACE reads were re-called with MiXCR into one record per CDR3 protein. Of 1.5 million to 2 million distinct CDR3 sequences listed, 28% are singletons. Researchers isolated at least 7 million PBMCs per sample. This clonotype was counted at least ten times. The target antigen is unknown. This clonotype was sampled from a woman in her twenties or thirties in good health. This chain uses TRBV27 with TRBJ2-7, with a tentative D call TRBD2 (6 bases). Sequences were obtained from blood. CDR3 coding DNA: TGTGCCAGCATCCCCGGGGGTAGCTCCTACGAGCAGTACTTC. Encoded protein: CASIPGGSSYEQYF.